The clone carrying this T cell receptor beta chain showed up just a few times. Its antigen is unknown. Time point: newly diagnosed GD, antithyroid drugs for less than 3 months. RNA from PBMCs was the source of the TCR library. This sample is part of a study of regulatory T cells in long-lasting Graves disease. About the study: For under 3 months, newly diagnosed Graves' patients had been taking antithyroid drugs.

TCR beta libraries were built with iRepertoire HTBI primers and Arm-PCR of CDR3 regions. Per the original methods: Sequenced samples collectively carried around 60 TRBV and 14 TRBJ segments. TCRdb re-called the multiplex PCR reads with MiXCR, one entry per CDR3 protein. The V and J calls were not made by the authors but by TCRdb's processing. The table records around 330,000 distinct CDR3 sequences, about 18% of them present only once. Findings and caveats of the study: Whereas new patients shared about 980 public clonotypes, persistent patients shared more, at about 3,000. Researchers reported studying only peripheral blood, not thyroid tissue.

The clonotype originates from a female donor with Graves disease. The source material was peripheral blood mononuclear cells (PBMCs), sampled at new diagnosis, from a patient treated with antithyroid drugs.

The CDR3 bases are TGCGCCAGCAGTGATCGGGGGTCCGGCAATGAGCAGTTCTTC. This translates into CASSDRGSGNEQFF. The chain couples TRBV10-2 to TRBJ2-1; TRBD2 is a possible D gene (6 bases). CDR3 length: 14 amino acids. Trimming left V 3 bases short and J 6 bases short, with 12 bases between. Germline lookup yields CDR1 WSHSY and CDR2 SAAADI.